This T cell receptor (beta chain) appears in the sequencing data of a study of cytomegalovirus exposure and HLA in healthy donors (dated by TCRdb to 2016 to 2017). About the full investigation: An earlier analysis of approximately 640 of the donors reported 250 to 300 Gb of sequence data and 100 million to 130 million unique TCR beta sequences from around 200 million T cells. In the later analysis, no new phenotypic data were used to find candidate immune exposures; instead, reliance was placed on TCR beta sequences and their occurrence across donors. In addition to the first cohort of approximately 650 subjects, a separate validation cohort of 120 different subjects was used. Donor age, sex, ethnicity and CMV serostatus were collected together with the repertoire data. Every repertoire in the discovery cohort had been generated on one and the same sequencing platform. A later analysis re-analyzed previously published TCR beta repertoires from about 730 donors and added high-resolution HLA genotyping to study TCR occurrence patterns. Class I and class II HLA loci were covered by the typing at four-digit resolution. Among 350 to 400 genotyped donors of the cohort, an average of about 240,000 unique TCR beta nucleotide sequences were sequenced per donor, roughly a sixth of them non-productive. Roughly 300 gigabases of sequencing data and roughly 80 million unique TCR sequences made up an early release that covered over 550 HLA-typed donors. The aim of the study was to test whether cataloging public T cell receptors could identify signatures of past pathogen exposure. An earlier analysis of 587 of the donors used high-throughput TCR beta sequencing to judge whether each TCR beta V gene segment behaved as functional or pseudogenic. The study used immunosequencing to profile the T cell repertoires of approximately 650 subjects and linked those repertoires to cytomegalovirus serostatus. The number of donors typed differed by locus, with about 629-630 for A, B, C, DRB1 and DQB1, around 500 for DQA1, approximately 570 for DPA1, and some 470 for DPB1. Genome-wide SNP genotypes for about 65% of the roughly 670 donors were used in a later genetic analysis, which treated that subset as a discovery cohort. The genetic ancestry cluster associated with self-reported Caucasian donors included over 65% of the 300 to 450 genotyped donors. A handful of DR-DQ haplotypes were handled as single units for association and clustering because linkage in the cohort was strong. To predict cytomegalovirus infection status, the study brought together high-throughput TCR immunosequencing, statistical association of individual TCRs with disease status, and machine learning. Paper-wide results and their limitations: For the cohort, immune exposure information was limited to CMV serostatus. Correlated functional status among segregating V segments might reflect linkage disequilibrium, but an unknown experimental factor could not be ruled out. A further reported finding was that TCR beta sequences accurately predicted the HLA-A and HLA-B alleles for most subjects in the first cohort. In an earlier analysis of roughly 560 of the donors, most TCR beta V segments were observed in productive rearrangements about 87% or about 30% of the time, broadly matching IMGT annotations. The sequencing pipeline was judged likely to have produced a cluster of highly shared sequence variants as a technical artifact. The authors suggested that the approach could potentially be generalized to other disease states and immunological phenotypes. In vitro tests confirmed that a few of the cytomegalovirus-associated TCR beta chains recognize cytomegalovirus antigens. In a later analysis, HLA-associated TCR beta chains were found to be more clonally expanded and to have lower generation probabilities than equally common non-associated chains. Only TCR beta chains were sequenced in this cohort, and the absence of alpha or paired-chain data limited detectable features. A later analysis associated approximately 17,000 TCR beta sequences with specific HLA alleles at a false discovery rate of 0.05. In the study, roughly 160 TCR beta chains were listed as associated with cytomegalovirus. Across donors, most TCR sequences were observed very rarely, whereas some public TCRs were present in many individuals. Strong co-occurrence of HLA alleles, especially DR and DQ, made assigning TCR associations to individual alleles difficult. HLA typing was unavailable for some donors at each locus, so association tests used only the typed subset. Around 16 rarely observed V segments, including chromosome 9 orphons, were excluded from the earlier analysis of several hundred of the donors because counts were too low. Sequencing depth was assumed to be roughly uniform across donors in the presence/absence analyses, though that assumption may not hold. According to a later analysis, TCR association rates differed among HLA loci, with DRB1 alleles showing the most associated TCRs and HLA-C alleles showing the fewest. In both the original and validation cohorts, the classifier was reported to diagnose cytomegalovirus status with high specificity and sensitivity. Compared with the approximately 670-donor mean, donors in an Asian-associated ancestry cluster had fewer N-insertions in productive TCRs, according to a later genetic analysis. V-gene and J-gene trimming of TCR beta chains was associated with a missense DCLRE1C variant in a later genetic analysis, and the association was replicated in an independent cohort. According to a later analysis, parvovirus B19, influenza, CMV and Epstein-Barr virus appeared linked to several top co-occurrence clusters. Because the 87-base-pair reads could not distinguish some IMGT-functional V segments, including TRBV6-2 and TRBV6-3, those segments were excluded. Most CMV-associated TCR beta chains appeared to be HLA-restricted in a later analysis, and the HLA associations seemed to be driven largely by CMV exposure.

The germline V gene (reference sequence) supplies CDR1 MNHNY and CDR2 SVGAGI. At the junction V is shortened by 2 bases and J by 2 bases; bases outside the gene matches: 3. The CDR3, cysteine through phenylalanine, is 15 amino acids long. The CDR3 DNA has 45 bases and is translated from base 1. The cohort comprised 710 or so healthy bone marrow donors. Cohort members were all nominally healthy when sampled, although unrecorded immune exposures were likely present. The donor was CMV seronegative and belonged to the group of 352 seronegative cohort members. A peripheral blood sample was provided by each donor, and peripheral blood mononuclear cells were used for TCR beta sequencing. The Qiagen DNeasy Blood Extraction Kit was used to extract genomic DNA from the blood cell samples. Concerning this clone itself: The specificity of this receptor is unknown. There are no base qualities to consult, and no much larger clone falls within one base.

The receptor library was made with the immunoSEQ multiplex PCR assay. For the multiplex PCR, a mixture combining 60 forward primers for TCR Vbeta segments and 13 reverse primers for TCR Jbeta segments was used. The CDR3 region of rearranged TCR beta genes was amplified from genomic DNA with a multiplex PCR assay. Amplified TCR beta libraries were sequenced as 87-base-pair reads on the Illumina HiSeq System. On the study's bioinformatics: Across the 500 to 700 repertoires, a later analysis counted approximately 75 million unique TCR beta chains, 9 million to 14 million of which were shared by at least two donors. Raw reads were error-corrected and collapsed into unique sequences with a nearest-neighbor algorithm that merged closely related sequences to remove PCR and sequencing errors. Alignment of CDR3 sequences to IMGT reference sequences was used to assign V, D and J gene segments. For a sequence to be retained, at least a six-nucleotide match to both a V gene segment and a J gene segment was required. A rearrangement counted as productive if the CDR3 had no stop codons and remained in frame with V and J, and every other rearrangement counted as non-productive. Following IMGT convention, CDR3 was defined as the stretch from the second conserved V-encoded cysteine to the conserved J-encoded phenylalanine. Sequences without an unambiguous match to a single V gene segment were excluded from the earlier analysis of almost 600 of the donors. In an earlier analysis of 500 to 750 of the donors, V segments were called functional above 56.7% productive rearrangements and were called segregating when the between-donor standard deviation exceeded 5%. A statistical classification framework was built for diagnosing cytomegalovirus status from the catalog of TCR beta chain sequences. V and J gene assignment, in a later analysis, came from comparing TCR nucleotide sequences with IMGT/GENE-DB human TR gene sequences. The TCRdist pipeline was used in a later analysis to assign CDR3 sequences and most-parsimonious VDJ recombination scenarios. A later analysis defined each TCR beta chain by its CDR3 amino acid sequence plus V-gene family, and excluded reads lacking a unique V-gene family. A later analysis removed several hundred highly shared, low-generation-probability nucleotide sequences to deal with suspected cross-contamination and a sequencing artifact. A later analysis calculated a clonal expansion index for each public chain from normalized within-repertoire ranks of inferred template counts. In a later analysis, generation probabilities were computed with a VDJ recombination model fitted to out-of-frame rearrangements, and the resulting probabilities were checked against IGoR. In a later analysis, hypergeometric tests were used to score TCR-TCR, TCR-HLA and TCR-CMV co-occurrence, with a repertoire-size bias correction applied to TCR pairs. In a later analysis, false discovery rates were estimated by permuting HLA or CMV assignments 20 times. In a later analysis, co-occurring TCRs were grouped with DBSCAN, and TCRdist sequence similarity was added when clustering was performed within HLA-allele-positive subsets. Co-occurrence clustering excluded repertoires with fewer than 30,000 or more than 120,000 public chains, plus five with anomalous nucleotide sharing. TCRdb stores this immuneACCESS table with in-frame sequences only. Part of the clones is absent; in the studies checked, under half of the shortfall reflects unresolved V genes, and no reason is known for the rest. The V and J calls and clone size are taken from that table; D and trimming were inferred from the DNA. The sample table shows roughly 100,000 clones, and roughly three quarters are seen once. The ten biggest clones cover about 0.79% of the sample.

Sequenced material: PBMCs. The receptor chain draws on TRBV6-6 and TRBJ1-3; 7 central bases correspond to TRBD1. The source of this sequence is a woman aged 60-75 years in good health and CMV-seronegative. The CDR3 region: CASSYGQAPGNTIYF. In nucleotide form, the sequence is TGTGCCAGCAGTTACGGACAGGCCCCTGGAAACACCATATATTTT.